This TCR beta chain was captured in a study of OX40 agonist ivuxolimab in advanced cancers. About the research overall: In three patients, partial responses were observed, one with hepatocellular carcinoma and two with cutaneous melanoma.

The repertoire was sequenced with immunoSEQ multiplex PCR; TCRdb's copy has only in-frame clones and lacks some. The profile shows 60,000 to 80,000 clones, around 74% of them singletons. Overall study findings and caveats: Clones of CD4+ and CD8+ blood T cells grew by week 6 at doses of 0.1 to 3.0 mg/kg.

With respect to this clone: What it binds is not known. The junction departs from germline at one end; a sequencing error may be responsible.

This CDR3 region has 17 residues. Germline V gene data show CDR1 as SNHLY and CDR2 as FYNNEI. The chain links TRBV2 to TRBJ2-3; D not resolved. The TCR originated in an adult with an advanced solid tumor such as melanoma, head and neck, liver or kidney cancer. The source was CD4+ or CD8+ T cells sorted from blood, collected in a trial of the OX40 agonist ivuxolimab. The CDR3 DNA reads TGTGCCAGCAGCGAAGCTGAATACACGATATCCACAGATACGCAGTATTTT. Translated, it gives CASSEAEYTISTDTQYF.